The T cell receptor beta chain under discussion was sequenced for a study of cytomegalovirus exposure and HLA in healthy donors. CDR1 is LGHNA and CDR2 is YSLEER in the germline V gene. The CDR3 loop spans 15 amino acids. After removal of 1 base from V and 3 bases from J, the junction contained 2 bases not matched to a gene. Donors were nominally healthy when sampled, though unrecorded immune exposures were likely. Amplification used 60 Vbeta primers and 13 Jbeta primers. The data were produced by immunoSEQ multiplex PCR, yet TCRdb's version contains in-frame clones alone and is incomplete. The table has approximately 150,000 clones, roughly three quarters seen once.

The source material was PBMCs. This chain joins TRBV4-3 and TRBJ2-7; 11 bases are shared with TRBD2. The origin of this receptor is a woman in her forties in good health and CMV-seronegative. CDR3 nucleotides: TGCGCCAGCAGCCAAGTAGCGGGGGGGTTCTACGAGCAGTACTTC. This codes for CASSQVAGGFYEQYF.